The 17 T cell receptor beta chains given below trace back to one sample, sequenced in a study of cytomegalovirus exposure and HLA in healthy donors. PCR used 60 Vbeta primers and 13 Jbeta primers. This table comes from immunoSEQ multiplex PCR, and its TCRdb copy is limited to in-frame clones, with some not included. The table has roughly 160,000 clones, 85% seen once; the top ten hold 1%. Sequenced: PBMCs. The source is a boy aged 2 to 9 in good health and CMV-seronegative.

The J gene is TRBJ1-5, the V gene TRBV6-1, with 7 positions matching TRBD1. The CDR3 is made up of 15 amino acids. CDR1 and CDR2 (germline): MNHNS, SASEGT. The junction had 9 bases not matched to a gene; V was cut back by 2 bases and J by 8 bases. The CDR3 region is CASSEQEGAGEPQHF. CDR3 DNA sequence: TGTGCCAGCAGTGAACAGGAGGGGGCTGGGGAGCCCCAGCATTTT.

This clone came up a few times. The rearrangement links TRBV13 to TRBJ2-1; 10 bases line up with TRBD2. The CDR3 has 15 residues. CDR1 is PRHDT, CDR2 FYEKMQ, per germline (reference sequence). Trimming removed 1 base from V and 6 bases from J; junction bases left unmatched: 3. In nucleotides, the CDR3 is TGTGCCAGCAGCTTAGTAAGCGGGGGGGGCAATGAGCAGTTCTTC. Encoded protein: CASSLVSGGGNEQFF.

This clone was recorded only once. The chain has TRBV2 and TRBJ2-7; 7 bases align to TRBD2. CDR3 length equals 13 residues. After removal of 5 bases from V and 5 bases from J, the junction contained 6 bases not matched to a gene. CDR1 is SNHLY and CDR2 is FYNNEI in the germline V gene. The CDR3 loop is CASSSGGRDEQYF. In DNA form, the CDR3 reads TGTGCCAGCAGTTCGGGGGGTCGGGACGAGCAGTACTTC.

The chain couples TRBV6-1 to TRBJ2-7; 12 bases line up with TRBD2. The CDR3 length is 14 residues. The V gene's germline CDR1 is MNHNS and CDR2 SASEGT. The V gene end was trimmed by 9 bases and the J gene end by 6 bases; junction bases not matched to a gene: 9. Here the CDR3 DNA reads TGTGCCAGTTCAGAGGGACTAGCGGGCCTCGAGCAGTACGTC. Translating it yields CASSEGLAGLEQYV.

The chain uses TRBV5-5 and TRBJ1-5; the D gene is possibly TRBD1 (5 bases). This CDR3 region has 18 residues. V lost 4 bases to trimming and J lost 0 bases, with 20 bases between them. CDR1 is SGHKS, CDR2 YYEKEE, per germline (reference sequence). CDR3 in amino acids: CASSLGVQTRYSNQPQHF. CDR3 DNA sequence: TGTGCCAGCAGCCTGGGGGTACAGACCAGATATAGCAATCAGCCCCAGCATTTT.

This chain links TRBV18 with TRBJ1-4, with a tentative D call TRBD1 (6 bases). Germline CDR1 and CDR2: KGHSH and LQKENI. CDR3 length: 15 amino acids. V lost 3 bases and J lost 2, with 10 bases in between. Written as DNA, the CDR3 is TGTGCCAGCTCACCGCTGAGGGGGACTAATGAAAAACTGTTTTTT. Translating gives CASSPLRGTNEKLFF.

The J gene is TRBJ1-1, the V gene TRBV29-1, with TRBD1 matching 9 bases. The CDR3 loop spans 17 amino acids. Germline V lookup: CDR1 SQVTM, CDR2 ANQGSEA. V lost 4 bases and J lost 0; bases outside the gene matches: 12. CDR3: CSVGIGTGRLMNTEAFF. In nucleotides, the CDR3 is TGCAGCGTTGGTATCGGGACAGGGCGACTCATGAACACTGAAGCTTTCTTT.

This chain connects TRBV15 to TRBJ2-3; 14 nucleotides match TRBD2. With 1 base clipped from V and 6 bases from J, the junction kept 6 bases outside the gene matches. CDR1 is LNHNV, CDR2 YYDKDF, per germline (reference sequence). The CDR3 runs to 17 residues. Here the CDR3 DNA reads TGTGCCACCAGCAGAGGAGGGACTAGCGGGGGAAGGGATACGCAGTATTTT. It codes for CATSRGGTSGGRDTQYF.

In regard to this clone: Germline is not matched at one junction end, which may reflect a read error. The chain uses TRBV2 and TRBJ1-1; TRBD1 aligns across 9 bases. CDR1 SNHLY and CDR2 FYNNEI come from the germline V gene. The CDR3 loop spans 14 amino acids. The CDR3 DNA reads TGTGTCAGCAGTGCACAGGGGGCGGGCACTGAAGCTTTCTTT. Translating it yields CVSSAQGAGTEAFF.

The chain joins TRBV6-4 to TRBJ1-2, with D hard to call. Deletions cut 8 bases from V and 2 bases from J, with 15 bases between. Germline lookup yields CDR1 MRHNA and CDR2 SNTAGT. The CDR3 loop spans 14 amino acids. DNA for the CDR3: TGTGCCAGCCCGGAGCGGACCGAAAACTATGGCTACACCTTC. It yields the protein CASPERTENYGYTF.

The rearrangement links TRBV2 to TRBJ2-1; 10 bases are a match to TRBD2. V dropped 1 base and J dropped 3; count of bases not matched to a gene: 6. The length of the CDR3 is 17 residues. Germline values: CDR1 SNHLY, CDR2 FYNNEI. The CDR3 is CASSEETSGRNYNEQFF. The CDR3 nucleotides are TGTGCCAGCAGTGAAGAGACTAGCGGGCGAAACTACAATGAGCAGTTCTTC. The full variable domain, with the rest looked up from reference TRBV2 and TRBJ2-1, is EPEVTQTPSHQVTQMGQEVILRCVPISNHLYFYWYRQILGQKVEFLVSFYNNEISEKSEIFDDQFSVERPDGSNFTLKIRSTKLEDSAMYFCASSEETSGRNYNEQFFGPGTRLTVL.

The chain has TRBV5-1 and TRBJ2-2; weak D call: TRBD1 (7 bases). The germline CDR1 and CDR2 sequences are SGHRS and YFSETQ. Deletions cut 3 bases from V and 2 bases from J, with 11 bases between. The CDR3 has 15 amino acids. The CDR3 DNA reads TGCGCCAGCAGCTCGGGGGACAGAAACACCGGGGAGCTGTTTTTT. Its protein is CASSSGDRNTGELFF.

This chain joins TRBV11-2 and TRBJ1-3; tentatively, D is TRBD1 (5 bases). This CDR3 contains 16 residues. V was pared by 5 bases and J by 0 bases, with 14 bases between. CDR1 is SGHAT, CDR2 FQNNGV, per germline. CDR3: CASSVRTTGSGNTIYF. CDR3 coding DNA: TGTGCCAGCAGCGTCCGGACAACCGGCTCTGGAAACACCATATATTTT. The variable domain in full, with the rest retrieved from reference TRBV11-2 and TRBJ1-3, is EAGVAQSPRYKIIEKRQSVAFWCNPISGHATLYWYQQILGQGPKLLIQFQNNGVVDDSQLPKDRFSAERLKGVDSTLKIQPAKLEDSAVYLCASSVRTTGSGNTIYFGEGSWLTVV.

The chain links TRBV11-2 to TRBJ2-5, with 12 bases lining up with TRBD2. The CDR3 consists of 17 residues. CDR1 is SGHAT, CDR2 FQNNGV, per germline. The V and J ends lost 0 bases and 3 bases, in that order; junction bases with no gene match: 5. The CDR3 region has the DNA TGTGCCAGCAGCTTAGATGAGCGACTAGCGGGAGAAGAGACCCAGTACTTC. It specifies CASSLDERLAGEETQYF.

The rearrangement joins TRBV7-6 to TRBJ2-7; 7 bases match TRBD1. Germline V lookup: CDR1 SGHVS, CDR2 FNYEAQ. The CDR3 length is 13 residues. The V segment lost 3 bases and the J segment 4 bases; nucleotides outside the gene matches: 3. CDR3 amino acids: CASSFGGQYEQYV. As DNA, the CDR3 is TGTGCCAGCAGCTTTGGGGGACAGTACGAGCAGTACGTC.

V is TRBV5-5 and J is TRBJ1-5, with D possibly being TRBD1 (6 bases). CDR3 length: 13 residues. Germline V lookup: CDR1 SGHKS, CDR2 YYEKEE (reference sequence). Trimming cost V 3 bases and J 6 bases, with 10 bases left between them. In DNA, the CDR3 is TGTGCCAGCAGCTACAGGGTAGGTCAGCCCCAGCATTTT. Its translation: CASSYRVGQPQHF.

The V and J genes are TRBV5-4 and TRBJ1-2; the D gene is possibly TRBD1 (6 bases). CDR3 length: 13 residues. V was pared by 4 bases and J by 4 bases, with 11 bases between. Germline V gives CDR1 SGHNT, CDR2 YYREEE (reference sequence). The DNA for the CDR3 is TGTGCCAGCAGCGTGAGGGGGTTCTATGGCTACACCTTC. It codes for CASSVRGFYGYTF.